This is a list of T cell receptor beta chains from one sample in a study of CD8+CD57+ T cells in acquired aplastic anemia. TCRdb analysed the reads with MiXCR anew, one entry per CDR3 protein. The sample yields about 240,000 distinct CDR3 sequences, around 45% seen once. The source material was sorted CD4+, CD8+, or CD8+CD57+ T cells (not recorded which) from PBMCs. The receptors come from a human donor with aplastic anemia. CDR3s include the opening cysteine and the closing phenylalanine or tryptophan.

TRBJ1-1	TRBV10-3	CAARTPHTEALF
TRBJ2-7	TRBV27	CASSFSKSGKEQYF
TRBJ2-1	TRBV30	CAWGPRGQFF
TRBJ2-7	TRBV27	CASVSSGYEQYF
TRBJ2-7	TRBV7-3	CASSLRPGRWTYEQYF
TRBJ2-7	TRBV7-9	CASSVTRDSSYEQYF
TRBJ2-2	TRBV7-2	CASSLDTTGELFF
TRBJ1-2	TRBV9	CASSTPSLADGYTF
TRBJ2-1	TRBV27	CASIGNEQFF
TRBJ2-3	TRBV27	CASSPRDRPTDTQYF
TRBJ2-1	TRBV4-3	CASSQFYNGEDNEQFF
TRBJ2-7	TRBV5-1	CASSLMTDEQYF
TRBJ2-5	TRBV29-1	CSVGKKGRTPKGETQYF
TRBJ1-1	TRBV7-8	CASSLLGRMNTEAFF
TRBJ2-3	TRBV9	CASSVTASGGTDTQYF
TRBJ2-5	TRBV27	CAGSPAGWETQYF
TRBJ2-6	TRBV7-3	CASSLRDRSSGANVLTF
TRBJ1-1	TRBV2	CASSVNTEAFF
TRBJ1-2	TRBV14	CASSQVPGLSYTF
TRBJ1-3	TRBV7-9	CASSQDFVPPPLGNTIYF
TRBJ2-2	TRBV7-2	CASSFFQGIGELFF
TRBJ2-4	TRBV11-3	CASSSRESLAKNIQYF
TRBJ1-1	TRBV20-1	CSATDLWGLGEAFF
TRBJ1-1	TRBV27	CASSFVRQGEAFF
TRBJ2-3	TRBV2	CASSEAAVRLTDTQYF
TRBJ1-2	TRBV5-1	CATQSQGAYGYTF
TRBJ1-1	TRBV2	CASSPAGMNTEAFF
TRBJ2-7	TRBV3-1	CASSPRTSGKRYGQYF
TRBJ1-5	TRBV2	CASRRTVNQPQHF